In its sample, the clone carrying this T cell receptor beta chain was seen many times. The antigen remains unidentified. TCRdb reprocessed the reads via MiXCR and lists one record per CDR3 protein. The sample shows 200,000 to 250,000 distinct CDR3 sequences, about 7% of them seen only once. The data derive from a study of T cell repertoires in cytomegalovirus infection. Study overall: Public TCR beta signatures were indicative of both CMV infection and a matching HLA type. Study-wide findings and caveats: Predominance within the ex vivo response was attributable to HLA-C-restricted CMV-specific TCR beta clonotypes.

CDR1 and CDR2 (germline): DFQATT, SNEGSKA (reference sequence). The CDR3 loop spans 15 amino acids. The V and J ends lost 1 base and 8 bases, in that order; junction bases with no gene match: 12. This TCR was sampled from a human donor in good health (CMV status not recorded). Some clones in this sample may be carry-over from other donors' samples. The chain uses TRBV20-1 and TRBJ1-2, with TRBD1 matching over 8 bases. The sequenced sample consisted of PBMCs. The DNA for the CDR3 is TGCAGTGCTAGAGTCCGTGGACAGGGAGCTCGGGGCTACACCTTC. Residues: CSARVRGQGARGYTF.